The 29 T cell receptor beta chains below were found in one sample sequenced in a study of cytomegalovirus exposure and HLA in healthy donors. PCR primers comprised 60 Vbeta and 13 Jbeta primers. The repertoire was sequenced with immunoSEQ multiplex PCR; TCRdb's copy has only in-frame clones and lacks some. The table records about 200,000 clones, roughly four fifths of them present only once. Sequencing input: PBMCs. Receptors were obtained from a young man in good health and CMV-seronegative.

The V call is TRBV15, the J call TRBJ2-3; 7 bases map to TRBD1. CDR1 and CDR2 from the germline V gene are LNHNV and YYDKDF (reference sequence). This CDR3 has 15 residues. V gave up 8 bases and J gave up 2 bases; unmatched junction bases: 10. CDR3 coding DNA: TGTGCCACCGGGGCTGAGACAGGGAACACAGATACGCAGTATTTT. Residues: CATGAETGNTDTQYF.

As to this clone: Germline and junction disagree at one end, which may indicate a read error. The rearrangement uses TRBV7-9 and TRBJ2-5; TRBD2 matches at 7 bases. The CDR3 is 12 residues long. The germline V gene has CDR1 SEHNR and CDR2 FQNEAQ (reference sequence). CDR3 amino acids: CSSSLGGKTQYF. The CDR3 nucleotides read TGTTCCAGCAGCTTGGGGGGGAAGACCCAGTACTTC.

The chain has TRBV5-1 and TRBJ2-5, with TRBD2 matching over 10 bases. This CDR3 has 20 residues. The germline CDR1 and CDR2 sequences are SGHRS and YFSETQ. V shed 0 bases, J shed 5 bases, and the junction held 19 bases outside the gene matches. The CDR3 here is CASSLALGSGGLRGGETQYF. The CDR3 DNA is TGCGCCAGCAGCTTGGCCTTGGGTAGCGGGGGGCTCAGGGGGGGTGAGACCCAGTACTTC.

The chain joins TRBV4-3 to TRBJ2-2; 9 bases are shared with TRBD1. V was clipped by 0 bases and J by 5 bases; unmatched bases: 13. The CDR3 runs to 19 residues. CDR1 LGHNA and CDR2 YSLEER come from the germline V gene. CDR3: CASSQDYSGTGIGTGELFF. Written as DNA, the CDR3 is TGCGCCAGCAGCCAAGATTATTCGGGGACAGGGATTGGAACCGGGGAGCTGTTTTTT.

The J gene is TRBJ1-1, the V gene TRBV7-6; no clear D gene. Germline CDR1 and CDR2: SGHVS and FNYEAQ. The V end was cut by 3 bases, the J end by 0 bases, with 5 bases between. The CDR3 runs 13 residues. CDR3: CASSFSLNTEAFF. CDR3 nucleotide sequence: TGTGCCAGCAGCTTTAGCTTGAACACTGAAGCTTTCTTT.

This chain connects TRBV6-1 to TRBJ2-5, with 15 bases fitting TRBD2. Trimming at V came to 5 bases and at J to 3 bases, leaving 1 base not matched to a gene. The CDR3 loop spans 15 amino acids. Germline CDR1 and CDR2: MNHNS and SASEGT. The CDR3 DNA reads as TGTGCCAGCAGTTGGACTAGCGGGGGGGAAGAGACCCAGTACTTC. Protein sequence: CASSWTSGGEETQYF.

The CDR3: CASSPLAIIPEDNEQFF. In nucleotides, the CDR3 is TGTGCCAGCAGCCCCCTAGCGATTATCCCTGAAGACAATGAGCAGTTCTTC. J is TRBJ2-1 and V is TRBV5-4; a weak D match, TRBD2 (6 bases). Germline loops: CDR1 SGHNT, CDR2 YYREEE (reference sequence). The CDR3 contains 17 residues. The ends were cut back, 4 bases at V and 5 bases at J, with 22 bases in the middle.

The chain is built from TRBV27 and TRBJ2-1; 9 positions match TRBD1. CDR3 length: 13 residues. V shed 6 bases, J shed 9 bases, and the junction held 6 bases outside the gene matches. Germline lookup yields CDR1 MNHEY and CDR2 SMNVEV (reference sequence). CDR3 in DNA: TGTGCCAGCAGCCCCGGGACAGGGTTTGAGCAGTTCTTC. Its protein product is CASSPGTGFEQFF.

This clone was recorded once. This chain links TRBV9 with TRBJ2-2, with a weak D call TRBD1 (6 bases). CDR1 and CDR2 (germline): SGDLS, YYNGEE. The CDR3 runs 15 residues. V was pared by 2 bases and J by 0 bases, with 8 bases between. The DNA of the CDR3 is TGTGCCAGCAGCGTGGGACAAACGAACACCGGGGAGCTGTTTTTT. Translated: CASSVGQTNTGELFF. Based on the CDR3 plus reference TRBV9 and TRBJ2-2, the full variable domain is DSGVTQTPKHLITATGQRVTLRCSPRSGDLSVYWYQQSLDQGLQFLIQYYNGEERAKGNILERFSAQQFPDLHSELNLSSLELGDSALYFCASSVGQTNTGELFFGEGSRLTVL.

The chain joins TRBV15 to TRBJ1-1; D remains ambiguous. Trimming left V 3 bases short and J 0 bases short, with 8 bases between. Germline-derived CDR1 and CDR2 are LNHNV and YYDKDF (reference sequence). The CDR3 is made up of 14 amino acids. The CDR3, as DNA: TGTGCCACCAGCAGGGACGGGATGAACACTGAAGCTTTCTTT. This sequence encodes CATSRDGMNTEAFF.

The V and J genes are TRBV27 and TRBJ1-2; 8 nucleotides agree with TRBD1. Germline CDR1 is MNHEY and CDR2 is SMNVEV (reference sequence). The CDR3 has 16 residues. V dropped 2 bases and J dropped 3; count of bases not matched to a gene: 8. This chain's CDR3 is CASSLEPRDRYYGYTF. The DNA of the CDR3 is TGTGCCAGCAGTTTAGAACCCCGGGACAGGTACTATGGCTACACCTTC.

This clone has just a few counts. Here the CDR3 DNA reads TGTGCCAGCAGCTACTTACAGGGCACCGGGACCCAGTACTTC. This encodes CASSYLQGTGTQYF. The rearrangement joins TRBV7-2 to TRBJ2-5; maybe TRBD1 (6 bases). The CDR3 covers 14 residues. Trimming took 4 bases from V and 7 from J, leaving 16 bases between them. Germline V gives CDR1 SGHTA, CDR2 FQGNSA.

The chain recombines TRBV7-8 with TRBJ2-3; no definite D call. CDR1 and CDR2 from the germline V gene are SGHVS and FQNEAQ. The CDR3 runs 15 residues. The V and J ends lost 1 base and 2 bases respectively, with 10 bases between them. CDR3 sequence (DNA): TGTGCCAGCAGCTTAGGGGCTGGATACACAGATACGCAGTATTTT. As protein: CASSLGAGYTDTQYF.

Here the CDR3 DNA reads TGTGCCAGCAGTCTCCCGGGGTTAGCGGGAGATGAGCAGTTCTTC. Its translation is CASSLPGLAGDEQFF. The chain uses TRBV25-1 and TRBJ2-1; 9 bases align to TRBD2. CDR3 size: 15 residues. The V gene end was trimmed by 5 bases and the J gene end by 8 bases; junction bases not matched to a gene: 10. CDR1 and CDR2 (germline): MGHDK, SYGVNS.

The chain employs TRBV6-5 and TRBJ1-2; D might be TRBD1 (5 bases). Trimming stripped 0 bases from V and 3 bases from J, with 11 bases between. Germline V gives CDR1 MNHEY, CDR2 SVGAGI. This CDR3 spans 15 amino acids. The CDR3: CASSYSGSRDYGYTF. The CDR3 DNA follows: TGTGCCAGCAGTTACTCGGGTTCCAGGGACTATGGCTACACCTTC.

The chain links TRBV20-1 to TRBJ1-2, with a possible D match to TRBD1 (5 bases). The CDR3 extends over 11 amino acids. The V gene's germline CDR1 is DFQATT and CDR2 SNEGSKA (reference sequence). Trimming removed 4 bases from V and 8 bases from J, with 11 bases in between. The CDR3 spells CSATGVGGYTF. The CDR3 region has the DNA TGCAGTGCTACGGGGGTGGGGGGCTACACCTTC.

This chain joins TRBV7-3 and TRBJ2-1; D gene ambiguous. V gave up 2 bases and J gave up 5 bases, with 7 bases separating them. CDR3 size: 13 residues. Germline V lookup: CDR1 SGHTA, CDR2 FQGTGA. The CDR3 protein is CASSLGQNNEQFF. CDR3 nucleotides: TGTGCCAGCAGCTTAGGTCAGAACAATGAGCAGTTCTTC.

The chain links TRBV25-1 to TRBJ2-7; 10 bases line up with TRBD2. V lost 4 bases to trimming and J lost 3 bases; unmatched junction nucleotides: 3. The CDR3 runs 14 residues. The germline CDR1 and CDR2 sequences are MGHDK and SYGVNS. CDR3 sequence reads: CASSALAGVYEQYF. In DNA, the CDR3 is TGTGCCAGCAGTGCTCTAGCGGGAGTCTACGAGCAGTACTTC.

The chain is built from TRBV7-2 and TRBJ1-3, with D possibly being TRBD1 (5 bases). Deletions cut 2 bases from V and 10 bases from J, with 27 bases between. CDR3 size: 18 residues. Germline CDR1 reads SGHTA; CDR2 reads FQGNSA. DNA of the CDR3: TGTGCCAGCAGCTTACTGTCGGGGGGTGGTGGAGATCTAGCTACCATATATTTT. As protein: CASSLLSGGGGDLATIYF. Based on the CDR3 plus reference TRBV7-2 and TRBJ1-3, the full variable domain is GAGVSQSPSNKVTEKGKDVELRCDPISGHTALYWYRQSLGQGLEFLIYFQGNSAPDKSGLPSDRFSAERTGGSVSTLTIQRTQQEDSAVYLCASSLLSGGGGDLATIYFGEGSWLTVV.

This clone was picked up a small number of times. The genes are TRBV6-5 and TRBJ2-7, with 7 bases lining up with TRBD2. CDR3 length: 15 amino acids. CDR1 is MNHEY and CDR2 is SVGAGI in the germline V gene. Losses at the gene ends were 5 bases for V and 3 bases for J; bases not matched to a gene: 10. DNA of the CDR3: TGTGCCAGCAGTCCCCCCGGGGGAGGGAGCTACGAGCAGTACTTC. Its translation: CASSPPGGGSYEQYF.

The rearrangement joins TRBV29-1 to TRBJ2-7; 11 bases map to TRBD2. V gave up 6 bases and J gave up 3 bases; unmatched junction bases: 16. The CDR3 covers 17 residues. From germline, CDR1 is SQVTM and CDR2 ANQGSEA. The CDR3 sequence is CSVTGLAVRPGDYEQYF. The CDR3, as DNA: TGCAGCGTGACGGGACTAGCGGTTCGGCCGGGGGACTACGAGCAGTACTTC.

This chain connects TRBV7-8 to TRBJ1-1, with 7 bases that match TRBD1. In germline, CDR1 is SGHVS, CDR2 FQNEAQ. The V gene end was trimmed by 2 bases and the J gene end by 1 base; junction bases not matched to a gene: 7. This CDR3 has 16 amino acids. The CDR3 DNA sequence: TGTGCCAGCAGCTTAAGGGGTGGACAGGCGAACACTGAAGCTTTCTTT. It is translated as CASSLRGGQANTEAFF.

The chain links TRBV7-9 to TRBJ2-5; 9 bases are a match to TRBD2. The J call is uncertain, as TRBJ2-7 better fits the DNA end. Germline assignment: CDR1 SEHNR and CDR2 FQNEAQ (reference sequence). The length of the CDR3 is 15 residues. The CDR3, as DNA: TGTGCCAGCAGCTCACCGAGCGGGGGGCTCTACGAGCAGTACTTC. This translates into CASSSPSGGLYEQYF.

This sequence joins TRBV5-6 and TRBJ2-7; 9 nucleotides line up with TRBD2. The CDR3 has 16 residues. Trimming took 4 bases from V and 4 from J; bases not matched to a gene: 12. Germline CDR1 and CDR2: SGHDT and YYEEEE. Here the CDR3 DNA reads TGTGCCAGCAGCCTCTGGGGACTAGCAGGGAAATACGAGCAGTACTTC. It is translated as CASSLWGLAGKYEQYF.

The chain is built from TRBV7-8 and TRBJ2-1; tentatively, D is TRBD2 (6 bases). The CDR3 totals 16 residues. Per germline, CDR1 SGHVS and CDR2 FQNEAQ. Trimming stripped 3 bases from V and 5 bases from J, with 17 bases between. The CDR3 loop is CASSLTRAPIDNEQFF. CDR3 nucleotides: TGTGCCAGCAGCTTGACTAGGGCTCCCATAGACAATGAGCAGTTCTTC.

The CDR3 sequence: CASSLAGTDEQFF. In DNA form, the CDR3 reads TGTGCCAGCAGCTTAGCGGGGACAGACGAGCAGTTCTTC. The V and J genes are TRBV7-2 and TRBJ2-1; 7 positions match TRBD1. In germline, CDR1 is SGHTA, CDR2 FQGNSA. The CDR3 extends over 13 amino acids. J lost 10 bases, V lost 0 bases, and 3 bases had no gene match.

The chain links TRBV5-6 to TRBJ2-1; TRBD2 aligns across 15 bases. The germline V gene has CDR1 SGHDT and CDR2 YYEEEE. The length of the CDR3 is 18 residues. V was clipped by 0 bases and J by 8 bases; unmatched bases: 9. The CDR3 nucleotides read TGTGCCAGCAGCTTGGCCGCGGGACTAGCGGGAGGATGGGATGAGCAGTTCTTC. It specifies CASSLAAGLAGGWDEQFF.

The V call is TRBV9, the J call TRBJ1-2; D gene unclear. The CDR3 length is 13 residues. CDR1 SGDLS and CDR2 YYNGEE come from the germline V gene. The V gene lost 0 bases and the J gene lost 4 bases, with 7 bases spanning the gap. The CDR3 spells CASSVEASYGYTF. CDR3 DNA: TGTGCCAGCAGCGTAGAAGCGTCCTATGGCTACACCTTC.

The CDR3 DNA reads as TGCGCCAGCAGCCCTTTTCGAGGAGGCAGCAACTATGGCTACACCTTC. Translating gives CASSPFRGGSNYGYTF. The chain joins TRBV4-1 to TRBJ1-2; unclear D gene. Germline CDR1 reads MGHRA; CDR2 reads YSYEKL. Trimming cost V 4 bases and J 2 bases, with 17 bases left between them. The CDR3 covers 16 residues.